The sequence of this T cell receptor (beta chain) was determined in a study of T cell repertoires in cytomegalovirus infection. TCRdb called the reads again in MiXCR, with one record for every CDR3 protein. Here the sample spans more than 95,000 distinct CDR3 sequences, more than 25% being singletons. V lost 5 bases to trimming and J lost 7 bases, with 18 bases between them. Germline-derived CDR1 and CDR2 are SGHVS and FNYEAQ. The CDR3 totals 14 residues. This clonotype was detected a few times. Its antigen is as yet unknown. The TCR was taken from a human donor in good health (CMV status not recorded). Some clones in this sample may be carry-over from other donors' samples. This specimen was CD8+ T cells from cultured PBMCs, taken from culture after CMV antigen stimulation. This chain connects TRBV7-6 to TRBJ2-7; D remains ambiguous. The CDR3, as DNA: TGTGCCAGCAGCCCGCACCGGGCCCCTGAGGAGCAGTACTTC. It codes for CASSPHRAPEEQYF.